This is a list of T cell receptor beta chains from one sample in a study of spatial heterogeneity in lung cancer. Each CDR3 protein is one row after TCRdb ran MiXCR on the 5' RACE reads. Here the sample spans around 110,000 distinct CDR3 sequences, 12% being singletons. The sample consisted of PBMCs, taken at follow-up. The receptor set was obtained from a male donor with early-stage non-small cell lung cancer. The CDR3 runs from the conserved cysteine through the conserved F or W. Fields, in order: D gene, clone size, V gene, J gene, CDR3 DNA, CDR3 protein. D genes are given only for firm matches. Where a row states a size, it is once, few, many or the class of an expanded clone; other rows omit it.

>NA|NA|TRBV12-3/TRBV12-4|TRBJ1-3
TGTGCCAGCAGTTTTAGGGGGAACTCTGGAAACACCATGTATTTT
CASSFRGNSGNTMYF
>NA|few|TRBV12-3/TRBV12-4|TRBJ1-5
TGTGCCAGCAGTTCCATTTTTCAGCCCCAGCATTTT
CASSSIFQPQHF
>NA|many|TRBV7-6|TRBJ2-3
TGTGCCAGCAGCTTAGTGCAGGGTTTCCACACCACAGATACGCAGTATTTT
CASSLVQGFHTTDTQYF
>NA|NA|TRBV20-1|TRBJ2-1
TGCAGTGCTAAGGACAATGAGCAGTTCTTC
CSAKDNEQFF
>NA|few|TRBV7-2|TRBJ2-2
TGTGCCAGCAGCGCGCGTTTCGGGGCGCTCACCGGGGAGCTGTTTTTT
CASSARFGALTGELFF
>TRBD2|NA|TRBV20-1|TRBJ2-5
TGCAGTGCTAGAGATCCTAGCGGAACTACCCAGTACTTC
CSARDPSGTTQYF
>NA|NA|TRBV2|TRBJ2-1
TGTGCCAGCAAGGCTAGCGCGGTTGAGCAGTTCTTC
CASKASAVEQFF
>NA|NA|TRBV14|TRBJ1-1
TGTGCCAGCAGCCAAGATACAGTCAGCATGAACACTGAAGCTTTCTTT
CASSQDTVSMNTEAFF
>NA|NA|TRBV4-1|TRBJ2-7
TGCGCCAGCAGCCAAGACCCGAGACAGTTTCTCTCCTACGAGCAGTACTTC
CASSQDPRQFLSYEQYF
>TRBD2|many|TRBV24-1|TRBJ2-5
TGTGCCACCAGTGAGCCCGCTAGGAGCGGGGAAGAGACCCAGTACTTC
CATSEPARSGEETQYF
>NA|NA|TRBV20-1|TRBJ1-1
TGCAGTGCTAGAAGTACGGGAATGAACACTGAAGCTTTCTTT
CSARSTGMNTEAFF
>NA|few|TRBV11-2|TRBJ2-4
TGTGCCAGCAGCTTAGGATGGGGGGCCAAAAACATTCAGTACTTC
CASSLGWGAKNIQYF
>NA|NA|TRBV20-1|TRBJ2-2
TGCGGGGGACATCAGAACACCGGGGAGCTGTTTTTT
CGGHQNTGELFF
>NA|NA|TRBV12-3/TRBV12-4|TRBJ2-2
TGTGCCAGCAGTCGGGGGCAGGAGGCCGGGGAGCTGTTTTTT
CASSRGQEAGELFF
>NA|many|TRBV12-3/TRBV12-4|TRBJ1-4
TGTGCCAGCAGTTTCCGGGGACTCGGTGAAAAACTGTTTTTT
CASSFRGLGEKLFF
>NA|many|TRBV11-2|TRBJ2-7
TGTGCCAGCAGCCTACGACAGAGCTCCTACGAGCAGTACTTC
CASSLRQSSYEQYF
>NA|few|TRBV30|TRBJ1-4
TGTGCCTGGAGTGTACAGGGTAATGAAAAACTGTTTTTT
CAWSVQGNEKLFF
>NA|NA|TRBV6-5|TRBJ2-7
TGTGCCAGCAGTTACTCGCGGAGGGGGCGCGAGCAGTACTTC
CASSYSRRGREQYF
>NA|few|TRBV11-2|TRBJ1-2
TGTGCCAGCAGCCAAGGACAATTAGCTAACTATGGCTACACCTTC
CASSQGQLANYGYTF
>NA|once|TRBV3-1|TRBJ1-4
TGTGCCAGCAGCCAAGGAGGGGGGCGCAGGACTAATGAAAAACTGTTTTTT
CASSQGGGRRTNEKLFF
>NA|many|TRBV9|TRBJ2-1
TGTGCCAGCAGCGTATTAGACCTGCGGGGGCACGACTACAATGAGCAGTTCTTC
CASSVLDLRGHDYNEQFF
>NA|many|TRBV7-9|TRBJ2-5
TGTGCCAGCAGCTTAAGGGACGCCGAGGGAGAGACCCAGTACTTC
CASSLRDAEGETQYF
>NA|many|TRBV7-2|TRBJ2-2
TGTGCCAGCAGCTTAGAAAGGGGGGAGCTGTTTTTT
CASSLERGELFF
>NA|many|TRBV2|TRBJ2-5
TGTGCCAGCAGTTCGGGACCACAGACCCAGTACTTC
CASSSGPQTQYF
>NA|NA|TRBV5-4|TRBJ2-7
TGTGCCAGCAGCTCCCCCACGAGTCCCCACGAGCAGTACTTC
CASSSPTSPHEQYF
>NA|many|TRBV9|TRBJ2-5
TGTGCCAGCAGCGCAGACACATTCCAAGAGACCCAGTACTTC
CASSADTFQETQYF
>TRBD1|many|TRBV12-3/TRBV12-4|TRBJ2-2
TGTGCCAGCAGCACCGGGACAGACATTCACACCGGGGAGCTGTTTTTT
CASSTGTDIHTGELFF
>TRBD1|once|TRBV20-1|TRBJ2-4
TGCAGTGCTAGTTGGGACAGCTTAGCCAAAAACATTCAGTACTTC
CSASWDSLAKNIQYF
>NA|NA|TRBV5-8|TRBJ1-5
TGTGCCAGCAGCCTCCACTCAGGGGCGAAACTCAATCAGCCCCAGCATTTT
CASSLHSGAKLNQPQHF
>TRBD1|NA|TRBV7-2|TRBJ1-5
TGTGCCAGCAGCTTGGGACAGGTATATCAGCCCCAGCATTTT
CASSLGQVYQPQHF
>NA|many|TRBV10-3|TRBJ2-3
TGTGCCATCAGTGGGCCAGATACGCAGTATTTT
CAISGPDTQYF
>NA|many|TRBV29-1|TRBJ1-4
TGCAGCGTAGCGACGGGCCCCCGTTTAGAAAAACTGTTTTTT
CSVATGPRLEKLFF
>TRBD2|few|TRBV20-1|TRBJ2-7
TGCAGTGCTAGATCCCTAGCGGAATCTTTCTACGAGCAGTACTTC
CSARSLAESFYEQYF
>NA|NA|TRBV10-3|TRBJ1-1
TGTGCCATCAGTGAAAGGGGGGCAGCCATGAACACTGAAGCTTTCTTT
CAISERGAAMNTEAFF
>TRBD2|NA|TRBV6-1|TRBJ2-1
TGTGCCAGCAGTGAGAGCGGGGTCAATGAGCAGTTCTTC
CASSESGVNEQFF
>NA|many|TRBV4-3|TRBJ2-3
TGCGCCAGCAGCCAACTACGGGGAGCCCCAGATACGCAGTATTTT
CASSQLRGAPDTQYF
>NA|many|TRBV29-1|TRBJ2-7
TGCAGCGTTGGCAACTACAGGGTCTCCGAGCAGTACTTC
CSVGNYRVSEQYF
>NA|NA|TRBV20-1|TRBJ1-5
TGCAGTGCTAGAGTGAAGGCAGAATATCAGCCCCAGCATTTT
CSARVKAEYQPQHF
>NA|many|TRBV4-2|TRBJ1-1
TGTGCCAGCAGCCAAAGCACTTTCGTCATGAACACTGAAGCTTTCTTT
CASSQSTFVMNTEAFF
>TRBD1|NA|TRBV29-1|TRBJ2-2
TGCAGCGCCGCCTGGACAGGGAACACCGGGGAGCTGTTTTTT
CSAAWTGNTGELFF
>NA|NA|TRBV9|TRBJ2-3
TGTGCCAGCAGCTCCATCGAGCGCACAGATACGCAGTATTTT
CASSSIERTDTQYF
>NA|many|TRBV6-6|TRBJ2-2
TGTGCCAGCTACGCCACCGGGGAGCTGTTTTTT
CASYATGELFF
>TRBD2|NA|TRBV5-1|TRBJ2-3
TGCGCCAGCAGCTCCCGTAGGGGACTATCCACAGATACGCAGTATTTT
CASSSRRGLSTDTQYF
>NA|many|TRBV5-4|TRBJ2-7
TGTGCCAGCAGCTTGGATCTCCGTTCCTACGAGCAGTACTTC
CASSLDLRSYEQYF
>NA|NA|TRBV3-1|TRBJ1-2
TGTGCCAGCAGCTTGAAAACGGATAACTATGGCTACACCTTC
CASSLKTDNYGYTF